Listed below are T cell receptor beta chains from one sample, sequenced in a study of regulatory T cells in long-lasting Graves disease. TCRdb called the multiplex PCR reads again in MiXCR, with one record for every CDR3 protein. The sample carries around 360,000 distinct CDR3 sequences, 16% recorded once. These records were also assigned to another study, of T cells in Graves' hyperthyroidism and ophthalmopathy.

The sequenced sample was peripheral blood mononuclear cells (PBMCs), obtained at new diagnosis, from a patient treated with antithyroid drugs. These receptor sequences come from a woman aged 18-29 years with Graves disease. The CDR3 runs from the conserved cysteine through the conserved F or W.

TRBJ1-2,TRBV15,CATSARRGYGYTF
TRBJ1-2,TRBV10-1,CASSETGTYGYTF
TRBJ1-1,TRBV12-3/TRBV12-4,CASSLRQVSNTEAFF
TRBJ1-2,TRBV6-2/TRBV6-3,CASRRDRGRDGYTF
TRBJ2-1,TRBV5-1,CASSFRDKGNEQFF
TRBJ1-3,TRBV12-3/TRBV12-4,CASSKQGRNTIYF
TRBJ2-1,TRBV3-1,CASSQGQGGLNEQFF
TRBJ1-1,TRBV12-3/TRBV12-4,CASSLLGMNTEAFF
TRBJ1-1,TRBV10-3,CAITADRESSEAFF
TRBJ2-1,TRBV7-2,CASRGGGAVNEQFF
TRBJ1-5,TRBV15,CATSRDEGGQPQHF
TRBJ2-3,TRBV5-1,CASSLEPGTPSTDTQYF
TRBJ2-1,TRBV2,CASRYGNEQFF